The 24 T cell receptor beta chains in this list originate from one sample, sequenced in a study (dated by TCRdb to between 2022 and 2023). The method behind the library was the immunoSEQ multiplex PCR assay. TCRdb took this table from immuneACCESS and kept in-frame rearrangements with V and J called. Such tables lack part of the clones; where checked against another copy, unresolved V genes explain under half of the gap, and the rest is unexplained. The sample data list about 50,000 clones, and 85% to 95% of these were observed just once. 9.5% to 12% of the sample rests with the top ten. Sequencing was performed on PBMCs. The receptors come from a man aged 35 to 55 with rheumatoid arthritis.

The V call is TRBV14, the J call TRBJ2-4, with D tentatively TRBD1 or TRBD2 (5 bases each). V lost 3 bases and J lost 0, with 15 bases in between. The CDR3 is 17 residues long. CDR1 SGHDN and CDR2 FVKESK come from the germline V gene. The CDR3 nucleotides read TGTGCCAGCAGCCAGGCCCGGGACCAGGGAGCCAAAAACATTCAGTACTTC. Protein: CASSQARDQGAKNIQYF.

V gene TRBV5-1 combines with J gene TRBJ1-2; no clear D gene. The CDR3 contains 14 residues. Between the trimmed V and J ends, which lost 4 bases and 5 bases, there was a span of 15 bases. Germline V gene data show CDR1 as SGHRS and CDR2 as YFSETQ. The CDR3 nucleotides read TGCGCCAGCAGCGTCAGTCCAAGGCGGTATGGCTACACCTTC. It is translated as CASSVSPRRYGYTF.

The CDR3 DNA reads TGTGCCAGTAGTATAGGAGGATTAACCGGGGAGCTGTTTTTT. The encoded protein is CASSIGGLTGELFF. This chain joins TRBV19 and TRBJ2-2; D gene uncertain. CDR1 and CDR2 (germline): LNHDA, SQIVND (reference sequence). This CDR3 comprises 14 residues. The V end lost 1 base, the J end lost 5 bases, and 8 bases lay between the germline ends.

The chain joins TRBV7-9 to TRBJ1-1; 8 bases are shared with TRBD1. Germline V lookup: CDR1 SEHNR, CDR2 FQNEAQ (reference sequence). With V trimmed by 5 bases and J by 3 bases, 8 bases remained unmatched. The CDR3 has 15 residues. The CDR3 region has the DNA TGTGCCAGCAGCGCGACAGGGGTCCCTCACACTGAAGCTTTCTTT. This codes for CASSATGVPHTEAFF. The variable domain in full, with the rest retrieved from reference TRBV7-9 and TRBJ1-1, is DTGVSQNPRHKITKRGQNVTFRCDPISEHNRLYWYRQTLGQGPEFLTYFQNEAQLEKSRLLSDRFSAERPKGSFSTLEIQRTEQGDSAMYLCASSATGVPHTEAFFGQGTRLTVV.

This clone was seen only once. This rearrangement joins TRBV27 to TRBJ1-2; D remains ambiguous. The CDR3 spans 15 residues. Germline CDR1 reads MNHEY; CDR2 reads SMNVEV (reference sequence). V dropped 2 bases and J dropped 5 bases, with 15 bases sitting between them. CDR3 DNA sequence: TGTGCCAGCAGTTTAACATTAGGGATTAGATATGGCTACACCTTC. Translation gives CASSLTLGIRYGYTF.

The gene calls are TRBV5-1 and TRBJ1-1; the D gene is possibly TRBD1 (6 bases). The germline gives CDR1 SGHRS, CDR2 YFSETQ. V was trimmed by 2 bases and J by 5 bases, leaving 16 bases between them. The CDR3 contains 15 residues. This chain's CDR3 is CASSFLDSVGTEAFF. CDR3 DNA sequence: TGCGCCAGCAGCTTTTTGGACAGCGTTGGGACTGAAGCTTTCTTT.

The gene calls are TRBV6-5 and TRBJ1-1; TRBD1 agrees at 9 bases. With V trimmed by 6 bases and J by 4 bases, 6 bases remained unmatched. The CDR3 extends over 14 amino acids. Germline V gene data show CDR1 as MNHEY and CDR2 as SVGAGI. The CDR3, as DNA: TGTGCCAGCAGCCCCGGGACAGGGTTCACTGAAGCTTTCTTT. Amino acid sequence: CASSPGTGFTEAFF.

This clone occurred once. The CDR3 region is CASSGTTGIDLISYNEQFF. CDR3 bases: TGTGCCAGCAGCGGTACGACTGGGATAGACCTTATCTCCTACAATGAGCAGTTCTTC. V and J are TRBV28 and TRBJ2-1, with D unresolved. V lost 6 bases and J lost 0, with 24 bases in between. Germline V CDR1 and CDR2: MDHEN, SYDVKM. The CDR3 runs to 19 residues.

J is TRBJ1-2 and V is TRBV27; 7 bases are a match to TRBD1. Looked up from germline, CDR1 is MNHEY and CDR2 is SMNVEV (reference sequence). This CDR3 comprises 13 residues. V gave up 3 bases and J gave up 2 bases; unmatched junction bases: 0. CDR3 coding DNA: TGTGCCAGCAGTTTCAGGGGGAACTATGGCTACACCTTC. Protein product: CASSFRGNYGYTF.

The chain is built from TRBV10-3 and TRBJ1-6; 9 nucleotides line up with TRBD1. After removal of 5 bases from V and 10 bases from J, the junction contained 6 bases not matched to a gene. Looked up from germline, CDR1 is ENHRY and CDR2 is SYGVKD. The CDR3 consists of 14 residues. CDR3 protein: CAISPDRGGSPLHF. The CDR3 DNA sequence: TGTGCCATCAGTCCGGACAGGGGAGGGTCACCCCTCCACTTT.

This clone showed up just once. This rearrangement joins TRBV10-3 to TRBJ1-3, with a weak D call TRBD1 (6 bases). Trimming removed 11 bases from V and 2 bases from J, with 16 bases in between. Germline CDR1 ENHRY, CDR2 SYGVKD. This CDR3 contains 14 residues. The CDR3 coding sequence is TGTGCCGTCTGGACCGGGACAACTGGAAACACCATATATTTT. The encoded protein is CAVWTGTTGNTIYF.

CDR3 coding DNA: TGTGCCAGTAGTATAGAGTCGACAGGGCCCAATCAGCCCCAGCATTTT. Translated, it gives CASSIESTGPNQPQHF. The V and J genes are TRBV19 and TRBJ1-5, with 7 bases matching TRBD1. The CDR3 consists of 16 residues. Trimming removed 0 bases from V and 3 bases from J; junction bases left unmatched: 5. Germline CDR1 and CDR2: LNHDA and SQIVND (reference sequence).

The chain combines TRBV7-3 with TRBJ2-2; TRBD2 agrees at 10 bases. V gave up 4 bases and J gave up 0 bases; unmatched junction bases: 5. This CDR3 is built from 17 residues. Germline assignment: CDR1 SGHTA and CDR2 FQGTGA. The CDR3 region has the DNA TGTGCCAGCAGCTCGACTAGCGGGTTCGCGAACACCGGGGAGCTGTTTTTT. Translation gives CASSSTSGFANTGELFF.

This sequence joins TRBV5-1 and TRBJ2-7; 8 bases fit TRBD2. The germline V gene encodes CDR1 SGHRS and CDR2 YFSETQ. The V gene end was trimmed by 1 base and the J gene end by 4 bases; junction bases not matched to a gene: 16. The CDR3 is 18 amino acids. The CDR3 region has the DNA TGCGCCAGCAGCTTGCGCCAGTTCCCGGGACTAGAAATGTACGAGCAGTACTTC. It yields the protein CASSLRQFPGLEMYEQYF.

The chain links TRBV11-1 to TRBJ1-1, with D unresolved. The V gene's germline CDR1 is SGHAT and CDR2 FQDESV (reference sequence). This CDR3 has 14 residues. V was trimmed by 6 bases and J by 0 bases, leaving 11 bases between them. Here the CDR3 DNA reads TGTGCCAGCAGTCTCGGACGGATGAACACTGAAGCTTTCTTT. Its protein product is CASSLGRMNTEAFF.

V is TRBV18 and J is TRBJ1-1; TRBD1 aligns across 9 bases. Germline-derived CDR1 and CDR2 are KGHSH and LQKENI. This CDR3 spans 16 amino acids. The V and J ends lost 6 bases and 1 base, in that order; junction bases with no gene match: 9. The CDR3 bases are TGTGCCAGCTCGCGACAGGGGGTCGTGGGGAACACTGAAGCTTTCTTT. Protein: CASSRQGVVGNTEAFF.

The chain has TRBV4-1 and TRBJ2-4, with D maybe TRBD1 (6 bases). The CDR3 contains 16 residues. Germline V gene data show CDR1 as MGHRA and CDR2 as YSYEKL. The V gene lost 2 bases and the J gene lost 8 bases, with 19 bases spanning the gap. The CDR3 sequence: CASSQIFRGMGDIQYF. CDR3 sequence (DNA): TGCGCCAGCAGCCAAATTTTCAGGGGAATGGGGGACATTCAGTACTTC.

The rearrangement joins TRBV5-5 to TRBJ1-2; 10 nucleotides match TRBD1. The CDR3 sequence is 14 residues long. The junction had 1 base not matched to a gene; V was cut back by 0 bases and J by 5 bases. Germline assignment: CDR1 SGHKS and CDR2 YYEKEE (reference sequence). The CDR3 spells CASSLGTGGYGYTF. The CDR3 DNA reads TGTGCCAGCAGCTTGGGGACAGGGGGGTATGGCTACACCTTC.

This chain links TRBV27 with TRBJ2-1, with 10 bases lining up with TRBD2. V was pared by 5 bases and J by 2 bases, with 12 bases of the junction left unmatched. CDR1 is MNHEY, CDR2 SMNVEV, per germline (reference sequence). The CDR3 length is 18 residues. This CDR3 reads CASSPTRTSGITYNEQFF. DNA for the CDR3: TGTGCCAGCAGTCCGACACGGACTAGCGGAATTACCTACAATGAGCAGTTCTTC.

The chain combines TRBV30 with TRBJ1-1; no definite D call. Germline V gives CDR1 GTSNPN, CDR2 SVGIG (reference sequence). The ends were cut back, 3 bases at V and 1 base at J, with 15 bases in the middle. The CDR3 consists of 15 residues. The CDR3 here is CAWRLNSNKNTEAFF. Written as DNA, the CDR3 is TGTGCCTGGAGATTAAACAGCAATAAGAACACTGAAGCTTTCTTT.

CDR3 DNA sequence: TGTGCCAGCAGCGTAGACGGTCCTTCCTACAATGAGCAGTTCTTC. It codes for CASSVDGPSYNEQFF. The chain recombines TRBV13 with TRBJ2-1; D is ambiguous. V was pared by 5 bases and J by 1 base, with 12 bases between. The CDR3 contains 15 residues. The germline V gene encodes CDR1 PRHDT and CDR2 FYEKMQ (reference sequence).

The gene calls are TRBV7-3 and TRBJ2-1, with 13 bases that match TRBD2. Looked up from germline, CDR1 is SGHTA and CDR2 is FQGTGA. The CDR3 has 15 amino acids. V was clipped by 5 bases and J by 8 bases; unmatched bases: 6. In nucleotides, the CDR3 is TGTGCCAGCAGCACCACCGGGACTAGCGGGGATGAGCAGTTCTTC. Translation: CASSTTGTSGDEQFF.

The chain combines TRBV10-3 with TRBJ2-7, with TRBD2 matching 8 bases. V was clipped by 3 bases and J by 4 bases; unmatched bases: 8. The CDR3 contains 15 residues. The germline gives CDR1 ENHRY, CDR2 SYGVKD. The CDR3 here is CAISDYSGNPYEQYF. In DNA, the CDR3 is TGTGCCATCAGTGATTATAGCGGGAACCCTTACGAGCAGTACTTC.

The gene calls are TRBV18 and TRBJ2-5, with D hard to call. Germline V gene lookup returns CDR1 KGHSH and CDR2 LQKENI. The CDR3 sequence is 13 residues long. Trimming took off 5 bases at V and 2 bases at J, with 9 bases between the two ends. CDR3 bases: TGTGCCAGCTCAGCGAATATACAAGAGACCCAGTACTTC. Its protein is CASSANIQETQYF.